The TCR beta chain under discussion was sequenced for a study of glioma-infiltrating T cells. The iRepertoire nested amplicon-rescue multiplex PCR amplified TCR alpha and beta CDR3s from RNA. Input was roughly 85-450 ng of tissue mRNA or PBMC total RNA. MiXCR was run by TCRdb on the multiplex PCR reads, yielding one entry per CDR3 protein. The sample includes roughly 200,000 distinct CDR3 sequences, more than 30% of them seen just once. In this sample, this clonotype turned up many times. The antigen remains unidentified. Study conclusions and caveats: Very few CDR3 sequences were shared between tissue and blood. Non-neoplastic patients had below-expected tissue-blood divergence, while all gliomas exceeded expectation.

The germline gives CDR1 LNHDA, CDR2 SQIVND (reference sequence). V dropped 5 bases and J dropped 5 bases, with 15 bases sitting between them. CDR3 length: 14 residues. The rearrangement uses TRBV19 and TRBJ1-1, with D hard to call. This TCR was recovered from a human donor with low-grade glioma or glioblastoma, undergoing nonglioma brain surgery, or in good health (not recorded which). Sequencing input: glioma tissue, nonneoplastic brain tissue, or PBMCs (not recorded which). For the CDR3, the DNA is TGTGCCAGTAGTCAACAAATCGGGGATACTGAAGCTTTCTTT. Protein: CASSQQIGDTEAFF.